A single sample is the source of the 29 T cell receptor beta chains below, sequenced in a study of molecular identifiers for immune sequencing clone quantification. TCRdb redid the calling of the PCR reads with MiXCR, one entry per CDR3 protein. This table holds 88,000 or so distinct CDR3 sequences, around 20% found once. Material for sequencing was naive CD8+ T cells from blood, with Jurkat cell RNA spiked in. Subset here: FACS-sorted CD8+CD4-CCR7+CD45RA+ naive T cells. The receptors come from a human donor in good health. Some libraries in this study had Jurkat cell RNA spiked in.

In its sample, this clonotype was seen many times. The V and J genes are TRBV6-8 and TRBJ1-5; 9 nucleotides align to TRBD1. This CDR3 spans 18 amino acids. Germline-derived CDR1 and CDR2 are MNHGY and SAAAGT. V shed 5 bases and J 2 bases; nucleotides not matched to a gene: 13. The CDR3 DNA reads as TGTGCCAGCAGTACAGTTCGGGACAGGGATTGGGGCAATCAGCCCCAGCATTTT. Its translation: CASSTVRDRDWGNQPQHF.

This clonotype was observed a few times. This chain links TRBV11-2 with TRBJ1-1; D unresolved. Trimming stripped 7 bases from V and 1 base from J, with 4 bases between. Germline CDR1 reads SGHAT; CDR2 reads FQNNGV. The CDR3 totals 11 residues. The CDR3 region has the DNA TGTGCCAGCACGAGGAACACTGAAGCTTTCTTT. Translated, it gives CASTRNTEAFF.

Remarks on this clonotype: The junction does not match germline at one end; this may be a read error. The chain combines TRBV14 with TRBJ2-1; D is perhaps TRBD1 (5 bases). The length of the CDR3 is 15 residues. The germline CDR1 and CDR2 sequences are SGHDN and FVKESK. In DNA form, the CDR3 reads TGTGCCAGCAGCCCCAGGGTTAGCTCCTACAATGAGCAGCTCTTC. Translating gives CASSPRVSSYNEQLF.

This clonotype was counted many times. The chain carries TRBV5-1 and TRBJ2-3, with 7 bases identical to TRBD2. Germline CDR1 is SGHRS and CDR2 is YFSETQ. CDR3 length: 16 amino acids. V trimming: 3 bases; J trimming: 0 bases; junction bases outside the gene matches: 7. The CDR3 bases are TGCGCCAGCAGCTATGAGCGGGGCACTAGCACAGATACGCAGTATTTT. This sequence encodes CASSYERGTSTDTQYF.

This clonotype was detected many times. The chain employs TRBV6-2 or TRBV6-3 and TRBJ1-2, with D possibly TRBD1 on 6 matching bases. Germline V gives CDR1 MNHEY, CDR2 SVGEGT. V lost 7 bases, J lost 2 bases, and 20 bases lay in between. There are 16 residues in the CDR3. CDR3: CASTYNRELPNYGYTF. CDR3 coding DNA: TGTGCCAGCACTTATAACAGGGAACTCCCGAACTATGGCTACACCTTC.

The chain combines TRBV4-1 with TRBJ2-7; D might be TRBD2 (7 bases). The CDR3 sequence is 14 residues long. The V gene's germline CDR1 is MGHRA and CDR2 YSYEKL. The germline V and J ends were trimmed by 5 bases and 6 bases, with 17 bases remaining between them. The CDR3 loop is CASSVRGGLGEQYF. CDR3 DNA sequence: TGCGCCAGCAGCGTAAGGGGGGGGCTTGGCGAGCAGTACTTC.

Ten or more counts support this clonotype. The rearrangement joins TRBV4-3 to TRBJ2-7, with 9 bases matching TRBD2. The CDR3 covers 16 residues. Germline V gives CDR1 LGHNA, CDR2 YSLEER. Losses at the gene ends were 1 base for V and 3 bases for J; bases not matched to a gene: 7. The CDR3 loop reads CASSQGKREANYEQYF. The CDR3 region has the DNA TGCGCCAGCAGCCAAGGAAAGCGGGAGGCAAACTACGAGCAGTACTTC.

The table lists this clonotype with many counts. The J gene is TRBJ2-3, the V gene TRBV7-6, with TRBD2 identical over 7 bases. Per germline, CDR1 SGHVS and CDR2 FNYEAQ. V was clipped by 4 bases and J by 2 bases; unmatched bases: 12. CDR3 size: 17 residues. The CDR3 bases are TGTGCCAGCAGCTCCACCCCTAGCGGCCCTCTCACAGATACGCAGTATTTT. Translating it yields CASSSTPSGPLTDTQYF.

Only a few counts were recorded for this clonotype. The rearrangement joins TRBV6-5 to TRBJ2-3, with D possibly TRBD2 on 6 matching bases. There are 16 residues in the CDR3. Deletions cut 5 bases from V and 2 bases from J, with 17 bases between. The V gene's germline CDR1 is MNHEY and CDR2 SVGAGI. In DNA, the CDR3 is TGTGCCAGCAGTCATTTGAGTAGCGGAATCACAGATACGCAGTATTTT. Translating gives CASSHLSSGITDTQYF.

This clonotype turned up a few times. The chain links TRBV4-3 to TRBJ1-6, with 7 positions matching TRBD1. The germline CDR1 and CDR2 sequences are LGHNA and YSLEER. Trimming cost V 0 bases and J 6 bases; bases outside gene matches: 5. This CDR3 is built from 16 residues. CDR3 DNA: TGCGCCAGCAGCCAAGATTGGCAGGGGGTTAATTCACCCCTCCACTTT. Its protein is CASSQDWQGVNSPLHF.

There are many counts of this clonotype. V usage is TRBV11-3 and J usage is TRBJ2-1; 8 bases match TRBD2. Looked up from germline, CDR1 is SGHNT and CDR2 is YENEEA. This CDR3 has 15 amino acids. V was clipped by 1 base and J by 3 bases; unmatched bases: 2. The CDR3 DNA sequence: TGTGCCAGCAGCTTAGGAAGCGGGGGCTACAATGAGCAGTTCTTC. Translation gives CASSLGSGGYNEQFF.

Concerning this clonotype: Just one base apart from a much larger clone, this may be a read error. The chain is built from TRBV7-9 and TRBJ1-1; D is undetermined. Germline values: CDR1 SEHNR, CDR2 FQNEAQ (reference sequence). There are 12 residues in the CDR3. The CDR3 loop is CVSSLGKTEAFF. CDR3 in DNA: TGTGTCAGCAGCTTGGGGAAAACTGAAGCTTTCTTT.

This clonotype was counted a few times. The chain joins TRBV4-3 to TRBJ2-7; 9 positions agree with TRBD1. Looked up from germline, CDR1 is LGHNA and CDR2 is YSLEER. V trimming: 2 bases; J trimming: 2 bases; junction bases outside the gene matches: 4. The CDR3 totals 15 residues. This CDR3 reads CASSQTGTGTYEQYF. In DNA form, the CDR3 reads TGCGCCAGCAGCCAAACCGGGACAGGGACCTACGAGCAGTACTTC.

This chain's CDR3 is CASSQDWRENIQYF. The CDR3 region has the DNA TGCGCCAGCAGCCAAGACTGGCGGGAAAACATTCAGTACTTC. This chain connects TRBV4-3 to TRBJ2-4; a weak D match, TRBD2 (5 bases). The CDR3 contains 14 residues. The V gene lost 0 bases and the J gene lost 5 bases, with 8 bases spanning the gap. Germline V gene data show CDR1 as LGHNA and CDR2 as YSLEER.

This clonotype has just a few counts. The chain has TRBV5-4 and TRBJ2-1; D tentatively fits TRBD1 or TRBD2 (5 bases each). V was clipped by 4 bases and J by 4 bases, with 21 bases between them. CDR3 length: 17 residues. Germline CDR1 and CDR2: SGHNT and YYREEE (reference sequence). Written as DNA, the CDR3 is TGTGCCAGCAGCCCAGCCGGTCGGGACCCACTTTACAATGAGCAGTTCTTC. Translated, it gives CASSPAGRDPLYNEQFF.

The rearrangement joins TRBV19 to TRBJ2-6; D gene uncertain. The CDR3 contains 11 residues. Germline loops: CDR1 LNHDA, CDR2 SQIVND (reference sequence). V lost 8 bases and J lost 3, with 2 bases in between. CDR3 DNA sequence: TGTGCCAGTTGTGGGGCCAACGTCCTGACTTTC. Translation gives CASCGANVLTF.

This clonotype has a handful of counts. The CDR3 sequence: CASSQATGLFYEQYF. CDR3 sequence (DNA): TGTGCCAGCAGCCAAGCCACGGGACTGTTCTACGAGCAGTACTTC. The chain is built from TRBV3-1 and TRBJ2-7; maybe TRBD2 (6 bases). The CDR3 contains 15 residues. V was clipped by 1 base and J by 3 bases, with 13 bases between them. In germline, CDR1 is LGHDT, CDR2 YNNKEL (reference sequence).

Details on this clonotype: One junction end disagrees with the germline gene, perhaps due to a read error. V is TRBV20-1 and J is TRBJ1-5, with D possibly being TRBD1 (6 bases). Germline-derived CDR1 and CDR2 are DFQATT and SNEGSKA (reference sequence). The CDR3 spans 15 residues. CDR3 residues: CSAVDSIYSYQPQHF. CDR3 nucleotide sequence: TGCAGTGCTGTGGACAGTATCTATAGCTATCAGCCCCAGCATTTT.

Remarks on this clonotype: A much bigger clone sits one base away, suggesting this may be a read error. The CDR3 coding sequence is TGTGCCAGCAGCGCCGCCTTTCAGGGGGCGGATGCGCAGTATTTT. Amino acid sequence: CASSAAFQGADAQYF. The chain couples TRBV13 to TRBJ2-3, with TRBD1 identical over 8 bases. CDR3 length equals 15 residues. The ends lost 5 bases at V and 10 bases at J; junction bases unmatched: 14. Germline CDR1 PRHDT, CDR2 FYEKMQ (reference sequence).

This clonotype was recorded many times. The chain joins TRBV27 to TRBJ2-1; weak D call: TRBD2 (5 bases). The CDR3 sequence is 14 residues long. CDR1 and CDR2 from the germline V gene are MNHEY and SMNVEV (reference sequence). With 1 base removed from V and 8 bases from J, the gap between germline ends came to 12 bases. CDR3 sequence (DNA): TGTGCCAGCAGTTTATTGCCTAGCAGCGATGAGCAGTTCTTC. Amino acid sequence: CASSLLPSSDEQFF.

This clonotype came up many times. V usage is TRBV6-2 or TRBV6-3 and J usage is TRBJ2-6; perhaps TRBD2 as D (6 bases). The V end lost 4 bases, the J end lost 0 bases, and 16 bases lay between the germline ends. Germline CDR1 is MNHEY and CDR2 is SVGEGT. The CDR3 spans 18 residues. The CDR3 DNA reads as TGTGCCAGCAGTTTGACCGGGACTGCCGGCTCTGGGGCCAACGTCCTGACTTTC. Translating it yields CASSLTGTAGSGANVLTF.

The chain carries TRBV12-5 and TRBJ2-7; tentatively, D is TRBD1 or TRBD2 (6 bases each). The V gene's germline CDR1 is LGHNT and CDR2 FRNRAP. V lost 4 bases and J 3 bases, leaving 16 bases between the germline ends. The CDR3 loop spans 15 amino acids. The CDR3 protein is CASGSPSGAHYEQYF. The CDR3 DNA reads TGTGCTAGTGGTTCCCCCTCGGGGGCCCACTACGAGCAGTACTTC.

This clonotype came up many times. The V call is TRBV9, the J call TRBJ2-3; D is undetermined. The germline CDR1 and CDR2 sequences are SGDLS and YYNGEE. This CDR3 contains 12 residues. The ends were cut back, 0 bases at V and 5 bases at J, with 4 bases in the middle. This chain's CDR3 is CASSVAGDTQYF. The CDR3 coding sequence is TGTGCCAGCAGCGTAGCTGGAGATACGCAGTATTTT. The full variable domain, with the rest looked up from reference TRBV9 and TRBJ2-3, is DSGVTQTPKHLITATGQRVTLRCSPRSGDLSVYWYQQSLDQGLQFLIQYYNGEERAKGNILERFSAQQFPDLHSELNLSSLELGDSALYFCASSVAGDTQYFGPGTRLTVL.

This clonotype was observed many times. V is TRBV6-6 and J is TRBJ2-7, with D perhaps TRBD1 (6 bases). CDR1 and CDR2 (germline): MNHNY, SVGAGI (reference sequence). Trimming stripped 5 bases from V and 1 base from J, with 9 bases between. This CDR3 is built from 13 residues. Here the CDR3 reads CASSTGQSYEQYF. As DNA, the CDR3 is TGTGCCAGCAGTACCGGACAGTCCTACGAGCAGTACTTC.

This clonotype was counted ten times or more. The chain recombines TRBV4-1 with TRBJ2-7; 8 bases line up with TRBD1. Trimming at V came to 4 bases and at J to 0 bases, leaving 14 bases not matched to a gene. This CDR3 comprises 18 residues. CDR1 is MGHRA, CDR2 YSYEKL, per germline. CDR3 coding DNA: TGCGCCAGCAGCCCAACCGGGACAGGTTCCTTCCTCTCCTACGAGCAGTACTTC. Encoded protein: CASSPTGTGSFLSYEQYF.

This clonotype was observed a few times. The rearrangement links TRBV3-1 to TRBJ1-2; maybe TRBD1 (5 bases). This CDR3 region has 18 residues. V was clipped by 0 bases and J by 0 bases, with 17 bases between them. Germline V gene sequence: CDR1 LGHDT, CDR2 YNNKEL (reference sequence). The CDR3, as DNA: TGTGCCAGCAGCCAAGATCGGGGGAACAGTGCCCCTAACTATGGCTACACCTTC. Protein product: CASSQDRGNSAPNYGYTF.

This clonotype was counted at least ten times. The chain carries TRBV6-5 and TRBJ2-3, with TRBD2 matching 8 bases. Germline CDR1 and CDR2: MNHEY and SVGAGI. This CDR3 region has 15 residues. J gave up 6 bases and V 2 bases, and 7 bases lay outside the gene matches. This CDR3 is CASSYQAGDGDTQYF. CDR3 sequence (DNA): TGTGCCAGCAGTTACCAAGCGGGGGACGGGGATACGCAGTATTTT.

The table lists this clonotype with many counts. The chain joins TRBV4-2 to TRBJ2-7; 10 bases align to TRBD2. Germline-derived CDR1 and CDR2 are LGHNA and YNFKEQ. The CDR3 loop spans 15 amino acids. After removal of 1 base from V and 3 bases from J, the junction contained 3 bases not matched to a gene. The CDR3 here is CASSQGLAGIYEQYF. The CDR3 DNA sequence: TGTGCCAGCAGCCAAGGACTAGCGGGTATCTACGAGCAGTACTTC.

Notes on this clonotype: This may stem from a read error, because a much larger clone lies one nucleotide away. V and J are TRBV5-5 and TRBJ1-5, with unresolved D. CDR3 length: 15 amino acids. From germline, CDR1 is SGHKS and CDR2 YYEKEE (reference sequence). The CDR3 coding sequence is TGTGCCAGCAGCTCGACGGATTATAGCAATCAGCTCCAGCATTTT. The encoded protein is CASSSTDYSNQLQHF.